Sequencing of this T cell receptor (beta chain) was carried out in a study of beta chain features in type 1 diabetes (dated by TCRdb to the late 2010s). At the level of the whole study: Mean age, gender distribution, total cell number and subset yield did not differ between patients and healthy donors. A total of roughly 99 million sorted cells were examined across all samples, and the number of cells per subset was strongly correlated with RNA yield. In the study, recently diagnosed type 1 diabetes patients and matched healthy donors were compared on the TCRB repertoires of their sorted circulating CD4+ T cell subsets. Whereas all 30 or so donors provided naive and central memory subsets, regulatory and stem cell-like memory subsets were isolated from just 8 patients and about 8 healthy donors.

The entire isolated RNA was reverse transcribed using the High Capacity cDNA Reverse Transcription Kit, and thus expressed TCRB transcripts were sequenced. Deep immunoSEQ sequencing was performed on naive, central memory and regulatory T cell samples, with an average of approximately 4 million total reads per sample. Sorted cells were lysed in RLT buffer, and RNA was extracted using DNase-treated RNeasy Micro or Mini kits according to cell number. To prevent cross-contamination, each cell subset was processed individually, whereas patient and healthy donor samples were processed jointly. TCRB sequences were amplified from cDNA with the immunoSEQ multiplex PCR, producing 87-bp fragments spanning the CDR3 region. Sequencing of the amplicons was done on the Illumina HiSeq platform. As for how the authors treated the data: PCR bias was computationally corrected using synthetic template baselines, reads within Hamming distance 2 were collapsed, and singletons that could not be merged were discarded. Reads were aligned against IMGT so that V, D and J genes, CDR3 length and insertions or deletions at six rearrangement sites could be assigned. Clonotype counts were normalized to sorted cell number within each subset before computing true diversity and Gini coefficients with the tcR R package. The overlap coefficient, calculated on TCRB nucleotide sequences, was used to measure repertoire sharing. Out-of-frame TCRB sequences from naive cells were analyzed to stand in for the pre-selection repertoire. The clones in this table, taken by TCRdb from immuneACCESS, are in-frame only. Not every clone is retained; where verified, under half of the shortfall comes from an unresolved V gene, and the cause of the rest is unknown. V and J calls and clone size follow that table, whereas D and trimming were derived from the DNA. This sample has 900,000 or so clones in its table, and about a sixth of those were observed once. 0.023% of the sample belongs to the ten largest clones.

A single peripheral blood draw of 90 to 150 mL on average was collected from each donor into heparinised tubes. Naive, central memory, regulatory and stem cell-like memory CD4+ T cells were sorted on a BD FACSAria II using a panel including CD45RO, CCR7, CD25, CD127, CD95 and CD27. All sorted populations exceeded 95% purity. PBMCs were isolated immediately by Lymphoprep density gradient centrifugation and stained directly without culture. Samples were stained and sorted in pairs, with one healthy donor and one patient per experiment, so that batch effects were minimized. Broad study findings and their caveats: Fewer insertions and more nucleotide deletions at VDJ recombination sites were observed in patients with type 1 diabetes, implying thymic rearrangement abnormalities. Because cDNA was sequenced instead of genomic DNA, activated cells with high expression could be over-represented, although the groups did not differ in activation or CD3 levels. Because the HLA sub-analyses included only small numbers of individuals, any influence of HLA type on TCRB rearrangement was left unresolved. The naive, central memory and regulatory TCRB repertoires appeared to resemble one another more closely among patients than among healthy donors. A moderate but significant shortening of TCRB CDR3 length was observed in type 1 diabetes patients in all four CD4+ subsets. PCR may preferentially amplify shorter templates, but because patient and control samples were amplified and corrected together, any resulting skew would affect both groups equally.

Between the V and J ends, shortened by 0 bases and 4 bases respectively, the junction contains 15 bases. Reading the germline V gene gives CDR1 LGHNA and CDR2 YNFKEQ. There are 16 amino acids in the CDR3, from cysteine to phenylalanine inclusive. This entry keeps only the CDR3 DNA: 48 bases, framed from base 1. This clone was detected a few times. What antigen it recognizes has not been identified. Base qualities were left out, and no much larger clone turns up one base away. The chain links TRBV4-2 with TRBJ1-2; TRBD1 is perhaps the D gene, given 6 matching bases. The TCR originated in a woman between 18 and 30 years old in good health. Sequenced input: naive CD4+ T cells from blood. The cell subset or site label on this specimen signifies: true naive CD4+ T cells. The nucleotide sequence reads TGTGCCAGCAGCCAAGATCCAGGGGACCGCTCCTATGGCTACACCTTC. Translated, it reads CASSQDPGDRSYGYTF.